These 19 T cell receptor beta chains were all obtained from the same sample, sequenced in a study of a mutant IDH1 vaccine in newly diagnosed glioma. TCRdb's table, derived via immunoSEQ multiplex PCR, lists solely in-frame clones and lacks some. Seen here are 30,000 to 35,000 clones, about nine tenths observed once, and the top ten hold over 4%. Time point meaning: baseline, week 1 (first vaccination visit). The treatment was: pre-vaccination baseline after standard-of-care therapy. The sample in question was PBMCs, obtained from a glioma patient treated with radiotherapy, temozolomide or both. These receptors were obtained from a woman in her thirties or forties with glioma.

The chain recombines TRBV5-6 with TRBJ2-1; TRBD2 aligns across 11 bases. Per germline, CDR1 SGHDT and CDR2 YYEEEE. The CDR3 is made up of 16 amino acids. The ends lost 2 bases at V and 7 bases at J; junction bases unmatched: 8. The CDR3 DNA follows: TGTGCCAGCAGCTTAGCTAGCGGGGGGCTATTTAATGAGCAGTTCTTC. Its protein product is CASSLASGGLFNEQFF.

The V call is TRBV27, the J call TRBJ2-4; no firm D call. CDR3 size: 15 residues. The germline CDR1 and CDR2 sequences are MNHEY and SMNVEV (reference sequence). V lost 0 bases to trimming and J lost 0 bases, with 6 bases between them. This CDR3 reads CASSLSGVAKNIQYF. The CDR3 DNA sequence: TGTGCCAGCAGTTTATCAGGAGTAGCCAAAAACATTCAGTACTTC.

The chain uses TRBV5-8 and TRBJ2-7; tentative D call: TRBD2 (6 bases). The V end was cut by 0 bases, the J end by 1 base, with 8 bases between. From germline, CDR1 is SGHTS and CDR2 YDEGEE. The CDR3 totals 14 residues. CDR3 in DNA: TGTGCCAGCAGCTTGGGAGGGAGGTCCTACGAGCAGTACTTC. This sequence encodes CASSLGGRSYEQYF.

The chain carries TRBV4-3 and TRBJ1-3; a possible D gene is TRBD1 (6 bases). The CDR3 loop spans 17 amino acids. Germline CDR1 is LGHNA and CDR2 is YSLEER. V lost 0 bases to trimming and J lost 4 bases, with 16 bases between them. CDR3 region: CASSQDMGAREGNTIYF. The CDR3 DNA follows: TGCGCCAGCAGCCAAGATATGGGGGCGCGGGAGGGAAACACCATATATTTT.

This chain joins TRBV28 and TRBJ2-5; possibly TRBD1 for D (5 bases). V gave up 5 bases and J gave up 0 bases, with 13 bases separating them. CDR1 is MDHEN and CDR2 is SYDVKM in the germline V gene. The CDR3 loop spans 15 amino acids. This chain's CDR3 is CASSILGADQETQYF. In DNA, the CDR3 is TGTGCCAGCAGTATTTTAGGGGCCGACCAAGAGACCCAGTACTTC.

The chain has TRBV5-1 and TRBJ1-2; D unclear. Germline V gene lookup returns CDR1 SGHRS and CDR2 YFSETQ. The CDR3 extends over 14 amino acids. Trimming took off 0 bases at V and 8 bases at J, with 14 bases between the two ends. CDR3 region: CASSLEGLPKGYTF. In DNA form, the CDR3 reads TGCGCCAGCAGCTTGGAGGGCCTCCCTAAAGGCTACACCTTC.

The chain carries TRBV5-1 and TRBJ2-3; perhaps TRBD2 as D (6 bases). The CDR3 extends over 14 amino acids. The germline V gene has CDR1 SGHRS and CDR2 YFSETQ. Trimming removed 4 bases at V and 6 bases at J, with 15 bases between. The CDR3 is CASSPADSGDTQYF. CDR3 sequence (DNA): TGCGCCAGCAGCCCGGCGGATAGCGGCGATACGCAGTATTTT.

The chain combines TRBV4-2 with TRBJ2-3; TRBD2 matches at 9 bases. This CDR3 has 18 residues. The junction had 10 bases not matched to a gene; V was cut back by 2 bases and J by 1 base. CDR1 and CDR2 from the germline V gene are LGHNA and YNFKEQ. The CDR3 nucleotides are TGTGCCAGCAGCCAATCAGTGGGTAGCGGGGGTGGCACAGATACGCAGTATTTT. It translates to CASSQSVGSGGGTDTQYF.

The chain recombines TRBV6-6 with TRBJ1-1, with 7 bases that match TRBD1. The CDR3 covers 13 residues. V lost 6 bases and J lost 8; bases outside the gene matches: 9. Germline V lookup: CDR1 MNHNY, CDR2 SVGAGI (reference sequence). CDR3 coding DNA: TGTGCCAGCAGCCGGACAGGACGTTTAGAAGCTTTCTTT. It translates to CASSRTGRLEAFF.

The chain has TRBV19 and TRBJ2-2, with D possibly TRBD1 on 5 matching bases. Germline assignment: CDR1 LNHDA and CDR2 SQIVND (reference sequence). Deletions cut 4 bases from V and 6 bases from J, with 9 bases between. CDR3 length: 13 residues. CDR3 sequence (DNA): TGTGCCAGTAGTAAGTTGACAGCCGGGGAGCTGTTTTTT. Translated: CASSKLTAGELFF.

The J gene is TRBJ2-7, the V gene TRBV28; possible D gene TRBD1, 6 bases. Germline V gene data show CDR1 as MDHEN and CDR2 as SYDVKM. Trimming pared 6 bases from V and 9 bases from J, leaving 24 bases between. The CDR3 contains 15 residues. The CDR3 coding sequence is TGTGCCAGCAGACCCACCGGGACATTGCTTTTAGGGCAGTACTTC. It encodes CASRPTGTLLLGQYF.

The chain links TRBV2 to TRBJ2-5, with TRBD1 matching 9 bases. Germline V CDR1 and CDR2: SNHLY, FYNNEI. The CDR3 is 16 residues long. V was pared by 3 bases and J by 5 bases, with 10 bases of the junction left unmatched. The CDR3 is CASSDWGQGSWETQYF. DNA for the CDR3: TGTGCCAGCAGTGATTGGGGACAGGGTTCCTGGGAGACCCAGTACTTC.

CDR3 DNA sequence: TGTGCCAGCAGCCAAGTGAGGGGGGCCGGCTTGGAAGAAGAGACCCAGTACTTC. The encoded protein is CASSQVRGAGLEEETQYF. The V call is TRBV4-2, the J call TRBJ2-5; D is perhaps TRBD1 or TRBD2 (6 bases each). CDR3 length equals 18 residues. V was clipped by 1 base and J by 3 bases, with 21 bases between them. Germline V gene lookup returns CDR1 LGHNA and CDR2 YNFKEQ.

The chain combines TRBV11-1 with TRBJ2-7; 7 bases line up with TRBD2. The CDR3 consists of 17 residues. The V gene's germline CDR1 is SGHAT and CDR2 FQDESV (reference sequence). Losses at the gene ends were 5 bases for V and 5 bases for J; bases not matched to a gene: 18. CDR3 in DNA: TGTGCCAGCAGCCCAACACTCGGGGCGGGAGTTTCCCACGAGCAGTACTTC. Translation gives CASSPTLGAGVSHEQYF.

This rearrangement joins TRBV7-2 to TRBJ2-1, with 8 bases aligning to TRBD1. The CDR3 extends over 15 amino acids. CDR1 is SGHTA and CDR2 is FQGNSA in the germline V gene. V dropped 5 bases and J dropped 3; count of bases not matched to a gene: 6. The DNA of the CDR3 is TGTGCCAGCAGCCCGCGGGACAGGAGCTACAATGAGCAGTTCTTC. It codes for CASSPRDRSYNEQFF.

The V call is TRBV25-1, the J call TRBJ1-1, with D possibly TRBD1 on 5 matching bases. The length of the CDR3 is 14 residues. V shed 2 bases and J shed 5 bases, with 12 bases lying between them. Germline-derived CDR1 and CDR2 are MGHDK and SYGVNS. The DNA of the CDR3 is TGTGCCAGCAGTGAAGTTGTCGGGGGAACTGAAGCTTTCTTT. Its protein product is CASSEVVGGTEAFF.

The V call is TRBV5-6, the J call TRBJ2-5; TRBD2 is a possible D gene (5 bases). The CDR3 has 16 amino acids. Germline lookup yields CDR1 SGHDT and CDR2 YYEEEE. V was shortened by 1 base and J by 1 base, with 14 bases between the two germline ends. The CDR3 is CASSLRGLGSQETQYF. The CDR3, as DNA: TGTGCCAGCAGCTTGAGAGGGTTGGGGTCCCAAGAGACCCAGTACTTC.

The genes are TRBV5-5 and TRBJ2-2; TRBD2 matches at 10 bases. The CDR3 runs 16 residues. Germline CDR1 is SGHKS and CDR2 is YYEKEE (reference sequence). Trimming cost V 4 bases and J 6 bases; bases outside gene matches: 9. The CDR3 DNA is TGTGCCAGCAGCGACCAGGGGGGACTAGCGTCCGGGGAGCTGTTTTTT. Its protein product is CASSDQGGLASGELFF.

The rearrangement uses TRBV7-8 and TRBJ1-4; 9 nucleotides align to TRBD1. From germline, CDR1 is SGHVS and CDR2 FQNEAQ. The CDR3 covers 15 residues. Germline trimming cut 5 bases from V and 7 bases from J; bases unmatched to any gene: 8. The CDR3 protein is CASSPRQGGGEKLFF. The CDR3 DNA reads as TGTGCCAGCAGCCCCCGACAGGGGGGAGGTGAAAAACTGTTTTTT.